This T cell receptor beta chain was captured by sequencing in a study of blood T cell repertoires in COVID-19. Study background: There were acute and convalescent COVID-19 samples, and they came from the United States, Italy and Spain. The analysed material was cDNA or gDNA that came from T cells, B-cell-depleted T cells, or PBMCs.

This CDR3 has 13 residues. Germline V CDR1 and CDR2: SGHNT, YENEEA. With 6 bases removed from V and 1 base from J, the gap between germline ends came to 9 bases. Per the original data handling: Reference gene primer amplification gave estimated nucleated cell counts. Generated by immunoSEQ multiplex PCR, the TCRdb table keeps only in-frame clones and is missing some. V, J and clone size reflect that table, while D and trimming were determined from the DNA. The data contain 140,000 or so clones, 80% to 90% of them singletons. In this sample, this clone turned up a few times. Sequencing was carried out using peripheral blood. This clonotype was obtained from a woman between 45 and 60 years old with acute or convalescent COVID-19. J is TRBJ1-1 and V is TRBV11-3, with a weak D call TRBD1 (5 bases). The CDR3 sequence is CASRFGQNTEAFF. The CDR3 DNA reads as TGTGCCAGCAGATTCGGACAGAACACTGAAGCTTTCTTT.